Shown below are 23 T cell receptor beta chains from a single sample sequenced in a study of cytomegalovirus exposure and HLA in healthy donors. Primers: 60 Vbeta forward and 13 Jbeta reverse. Produced via immunoSEQ multiplex PCR; TCRdb's table is partial and in-frame only. The profile covers approximately 150,000 clones, with 75% to 80% appearing a single time and 0.5% to 0.85% taken by the ten largest. The sample taken for sequencing was PBMCs. The receptors shown here come from a male donor in good health and CMV-seronegative.

The chain couples TRBV11-3 to TRBJ1-2; 7 positions match TRBD1. The V gene's germline CDR1 is SGHNT and CDR2 YENEEA. Trimming cost V 5 bases and J 3 bases; bases outside gene matches: 9. CDR3 length: 15 amino acids. In DNA, the CDR3 is TGTGCCAGCAGCCCCCAGGGGGACAGAGACTATGGCTACACCTTC. As protein: CASSPQGDRDYGYTF.

J is TRBJ2-7 and V is TRBV21-1; no DNA check was done on the table's D call, TRBD1. TRBV21-1 corresponds to a pseudogene. CDR3 length: 13 residues. The CDR3 DNA is TGTGCCAGCAGCCAGGGACAGGGATTAGTGCAGTACTTC. It codes for CASSQGQGLVQYF.

The chain employs TRBV4-2 and TRBJ2-7; the match to TRBD2 covers 12 bases. Germline loops: CDR1 LGHNA, CDR2 YNFKEQ. V shed 0 bases and J 5 bases; nucleotides not matched to a gene: 5. The CDR3 length is 16 residues. The CDR3 loop is CASSQDWTSGTDEQYF. The DNA for the CDR3 is TGTGCCAGCAGCCAAGATTGGACTAGCGGGACTGACGAGCAGTACTTC.

The gene calls are TRBV5-1 and TRBJ2-6, with TRBD1 as a possible D gene (5 bases). The CDR3 covers 16 residues. With 0 bases removed from V and 4 bases from J, the gap between germline ends came to 11 bases. The V gene's germline CDR1 is SGHRS and CDR2 YFSETQ. As DNA, the CDR3 is TGCGCCAGCAGCTTGGAGTCAGGGCCCGGGGCCAACGTCCTGACTTTC. This translates into CASSLESGPGANVLTF. The variable domain in full, with the rest retrieved from reference TRBV5-1 and TRBJ2-6, is KAGVTQTPRYLIKTRGQQVTLSCSPISGHRSVSWYQQTPGQGLQFLFEYFSETQRNKGNFPGRFSGRQFSNSRSEMNVSTLELGDSALYLCASSLESGPGANVLTFGAGSRLTVL.

This clone was counted only a few times. This chain connects TRBV19 to TRBJ1-6, with TRBD1 matching 7 bases. The V segment lost 5 bases and the J segment 0 bases; nucleotides outside the gene matches: 13. The CDR3 consists of 19 residues. Per germline, CDR1 LNHDA and CDR2 SQIVND (reference sequence). CDR3 in DNA: TGTGCCAGTAGTCACAGGACAGGCCGCTTGAGCTCCTATAATTCACCCCTCCACTTT. Translating gives CASSHRTGRLSSYNSPLHF.

This clone has a handful of counts. V and J are TRBV12-5 and TRBJ1-2, with 7 positions matching TRBD1. CDR1 LGHNT and CDR2 FRNRAP come from the germline V gene. The CDR3 is 14 residues long. Unmatched junction bases numbered 0, after V lost 0 bases and J lost 2 bases. CDR3 sequence reads: CASGLVQGNYGYTF. As DNA, the CDR3 is TGTGCTAGTGGTTTGGTACAGGGGAACTATGGCTACACCTTC.

The chain combines TRBV2 with TRBJ2-1, with 11 bases aligning to TRBD2. The germline CDR1 and CDR2 sequences are SNHLY and FYNNEI. This CDR3 spans 14 amino acids. Germline trimming cut 7 bases from V and 3 bases from J; bases unmatched to any gene: 2. The CDR3 coding sequence is TGTGCCAGCACGGGACTAGCGGTCTACAATGAGCAGTTCTTC. This encodes CASTGLAVYNEQFF.

The chain uses TRBV6-5 and TRBJ2-3; TRBD1 matches at 7 bases. From germline, CDR1 is MNHEY and CDR2 SVGAGI. The V gene end was trimmed by 6 bases and the J gene end by 7 bases; junction bases not matched to a gene: 10. This CDR3 contains 14 residues. CDR3 sequence: CASSWDRKVNTQYF. DNA for the CDR3: TGTGCCAGCAGCTGGGACAGAAAGGTTAATACGCAGTATTTT.

V and J are TRBV4-3 and TRBJ1-1; TRBD1 is a possible D gene (5 bases). V lost 0 bases, J lost 5 bases, and 13 bases lay in between. From germline, CDR1 is LGHNA and CDR2 YSLEER. CDR3 length: 15 residues. CDR3 DNA sequence: TGCGCCAGCAGCCAAGATTTGGAGGGGTGGACTGAAGCTTTCTTT. Translated, it gives CASSQDLEGWTEAFF.

This CDR3 is CASSWRDGFYGYTF. For the CDR3, the DNA is TGTGCCAGCAGCTGGCGGGACGGATTCTATGGCTACACCTTC. V gene TRBV7-2 combines with J gene TRBJ1-2, with D possibly being TRBD1 (5 bases). The CDR3 is 14 residues long. In germline, CDR1 is SGHTA, CDR2 FQGNSA. Trimming cost V 4 bases and J 4 bases, with 13 bases left between them.

J is TRBJ1-1 and V is TRBV20-1; D is undetermined. This CDR3 is 11 amino acids long. CDR1 and CDR2 (germline): DFQATT, SNEGSKA (reference sequence). The CDR3 nucleotides are TGCAGATCCTATCGGGGCACTGAAGCTTTCTTT. Its protein product is CRSYRGTEAFF.

This clone came up a few times. The V gene is TRBV5-4, the J gene TRBJ2-1, with 15 bases lining up with TRBD2. Germline V gene data show CDR1 as SGHNT and CDR2 as YYREEE (reference sequence). V was clipped by 2 bases and J by 1 base; unmatched bases: 1. The CDR3 has 17 residues. CDR3 in DNA: TGTGCCAGCAGCTTTGGACTAGCGGGAGGGTCCTACAATGAGCAGTTCTTC. Translating it yields CASSFGLAGGSYNEQFF.

The chain is built from TRBV5-1 and TRBJ2-7; D remains unclear. V was clipped by 1 base and J by 0 bases, with 8 bases between them. Germline lookup yields CDR1 SGHRS and CDR2 YFSETQ. The CDR3 totals 14 residues. The CDR3 nucleotides read TGCGCCAGCAGCTTGCTCCCCGGCTCCTACGAGCAGTACTTC. This gives the protein CASSLLPGSYEQYF.

This chain uses TRBV30 with TRBJ1-2; D is undetermined. CDR3 length equals 13 residues. Germline CDR1 and CDR2: GTSNPN and SVGIG (reference sequence). The V end lost 7 bases, the J end lost 4 bases, and 16 bases lay between the germline ends. CDR3 bases: TGTGCCTTCCGGTTCCCTCCTGGCTATGGCTACACCTTC. It translates to CAFRFPPGYGYTF. The full variable domain, its missing parts supplied by reference TRBV30 and TRBJ1-2, is SQTIHQWPATLVQPVGSPLSLECTVEGTSNPNLYWYRQAAGRGLQLLFYSVGIGQISSEVPQNLSASRPQDRQFILSSKKLLLSDSGFYLCAFRFPPGYGYTFGSGTRLTVV.

The chain carries TRBV4-3 and TRBJ2-1, with TRBD2 identical over 10 bases. V gave up 0 bases and J gave up 4 bases; unmatched junction bases: 6. The CDR3 sequence is 17 residues long. Germline CDR1 LGHNA, CDR2 YSLEER. DNA for the CDR3: TGCGCCAGCAGCCAAGATGCCCTAGCGGGGGTTTACAATGAGCAGTTCTTC. Its protein product is CASSQDALAGVYNEQFF.

The J gene is TRBJ2-7, the V gene TRBV9; 8 bases align to TRBD1. Germline V gives CDR1 SGDLS, CDR2 YYNGEE. The ends lost 3 bases at V and 6 bases at J; junction bases unmatched: 2. The length of the CDR3 is 12 residues. CDR3 protein: CASSGTGPEQYF. The CDR3, as DNA: TGTGCCAGCAGCGGGACAGGGCCCGAGCAGTACTTC.

This chain uses TRBV13 with TRBJ2-5, with 10 bases lining up with TRBD2. Germline V gene data show CDR1 as PRHDT and CDR2 as FYEKMQ (reference sequence). J lost 1 base, V lost 5 bases, and 7 bases had no gene match. The CDR3 totals 16 residues. This CDR3 reads CASSLKRGGPQETQYF. Here the CDR3 DNA reads TGTGCCAGCAGCCTAAAGCGGGGGGGCCCCCAAGAGACCCAGTACTTC.

This chain connects TRBV11-3 to TRBJ2-7; no firm D call. The germline V gene has CDR1 SGHNT and CDR2 YENEEA. The CDR3 covers 13 residues. V shed 4 bases and J shed 0 bases, with 7 bases lying between them. The CDR3 sequence is CASSWFSSYEQYF. Written as DNA, the CDR3 is TGTGCCAGCAGCTGGTTTAGCTCCTACGAGCAGTACTTC. The variable domain in full, with the rest retrieved from reference TRBV11-3 and TRBJ2-7, is EAGVVQSPRYKIIEKKQPVAFWCNPISGHNTLYWYLQNLGQGPELLIRYENEEAVDDSQLPKDRFSAERLKGVDSTLKIQPAELGDSAVYLCASSWFSSYEQYFGPGTRLTVT.

This clone has only one observation. The chain carries TRBV4-3 and TRBJ1-2, with 7 bases identical to TRBD1. The junction had 13 bases not matched to a gene; V was cut back by 4 bases and J by 8 bases. This CDR3 region has 15 residues. Germline V lookup: CDR1 LGHNA, CDR2 YSLEER. The CDR3 loop is CASSPIVGQQDGYTF. The CDR3 nucleotides are TGCGCCAGCAGCCCCATCGTGGGACAGCAGGACGGCTACACCTTC.

The V and J genes are TRBV7-2 and TRBJ2-2; perhaps TRBD2 as D (6 bases). The germline V gene encodes CDR1 SGHTA and CDR2 FQGNSA. V lost 2 bases and J lost 0, with 10 bases in between. The CDR3 has 16 residues. The CDR3 coding sequence is TGTGCCAGCAGCTTAAGGGGACTTTCGAACACCGGGGAGCTGTTTTTT. Residues: CASSLRGLSNTGELFF.

The V gene is TRBV4-1, the J gene TRBJ1-1; D unclear. Germline V gene lookup returns CDR1 MGHRA and CDR2 YSYEKL. V was shortened by 2 bases and J by 2 bases, with 3 bases between the two germline ends. The CDR3 consists of 12 residues. The CDR3 DNA reads as TGCGCCAGCAGCCAACTCAACACTGAAGCTTTCTTT. Its protein is CASSQLNTEAFF.

The chain uses TRBV19 and TRBJ1-1, with TRBD1 matching over 9 bases. CDR1 LNHDA and CDR2 SQIVND come from the germline V gene (reference sequence). The CDR3 spans 13 residues. The trim removed 6 bases at V and 4 bases at J, leaving 3 bases unmatched. The CDR3 region is CASREQGATEAFF. CDR3 sequence (DNA): TGTGCCAGTAGAGAACAGGGGGCCACTGAAGCTTTCTTT. The full variable domain, rest sourced from reference TRBV19 and TRBJ1-1, is DGGITQSPKYLFRKEGQNVTLSCEQNLNHDAMYWYRQDPGQGLRLIYYSQIVNDFQKGDIAEGYSVSREKKESFPLTVTSAQKNPTAFYLCASREQGATEAFFGQGTRLTVV.

The chain combines TRBV5-6 with TRBJ2-5; 9 bases agree with TRBD2. The V segment lost 0 bases and the J segment 11 bases; nucleotides outside the gene matches: 14. Germline V gene data show CDR1 as SGHDT and CDR2 as YYEEEE. The CDR3 has 16 amino acids. The DNA of the CDR3 is TGTGCCAGCAGCTTGGGTCCCTTAGCGGGAGTCAGGGAGCAGTACTTC. This encodes CASSLGPLAGVREQYF.